Listed below are T cell receptor beta chains from one sample, sequenced in a study of technical replicates of blood from several donors. Assay: immunoSEQ multiplex PCR; the TCRdb copy retains only in-frame clones and omits some. The sample holds some 13,000 clones, around 93% seen once. Sequenced material: PBMCs. The receptors were gathered from a human donor in good health. Each CDR3 is given with its conserved first and last residue. Each record gives: D gene, clone size, J gene, V gene, CDR3 protein, CDR3 DNA. A D gene is named only where the DNA matches it firmly. Rows give clone size only sometimes, using once, few, many, or a class for an expanded clone.

TRBD2	-	TRBJ2-7	TRBV29-1	CSVEPLTVIGLAGFSYEQYF	TGCAGCGTTGAACCTCTTACAGTGATTGGACTAGCGGGTTTCTCCTACGAGCAGTACTTC
-	once	TRBJ1-5	TRBV19	CASSIVGVNSNQPQHF	TGTGCCAGTAGTATCGTAGGGGTCAATAGCAATCAGCCCCAGCATTTT
TRBD2	-	TRBJ2-1	TRBV13	CASSDQGLAYNEQFF	TGTGCCAGCAGCGATCAGGGACTAGCCTACAATGAGCAGTTCTTC
-	-	TRBJ2-3	TRBV11-2	CASSKGGSTDTQYF	TGTGCCAGCAGCAAGGGCGGGAGCACAGATACGCAGTATTTT
TRBD1	-	TRBJ2-2	TRBV6-1	CASSGSGTGDTGELFF	TGTGCCAGCAGTGGGTCCGGGACAGGGGACACCGGGGAGCTGTTTTTT
TRBD2	-	TRBJ2-7	TRBV5-1	CASSLMISGITYEQYF	TGCGCCAGCAGCTTGATGATTAGCGGGATTACCTACGAGCAGTACTTC
-	-	TRBJ2-1	TRBV18	CASSPENVDFEQFF	TGTGCCAGCTCACCGGAGAACGTAGATTTCGAGCAGTTCTTC
-	-	TRBJ2-6	TRBV2	CASSSEYSGANVLTF	TGTGCCAGCAGTTCGGAGTACTCTGGGGCCAACGTCCTGACTTTC
TRBD1	once	TRBJ1-5	TRBV19	CASSGTGEGYQPQHF	TGTGCCAGTAGTGGGACAGGGGAGGGTTATCAGCCCCAGCATTTT
-	-	TRBJ1-5	TRBV28	CASSLLARVSNQPQHF	TGTGCCAGCAGTTTGCTTGCCAGGGTCAGCAATCAGCCCCAGCATTTT
-	-	TRBJ2-7	TRBV10-1	CASSDFGHEQYF	TGCGCCAGCAGTGATTTCGGTCACGAGCAGTACTTC
-	-	TRBJ2-7	TRBV5-4	CASSGSFGSDYYEQYF	TGTGCCAGCAGCGGGTCATTTGGGAGTGATTACTACGAGCAGTACTTC
TRBD2	-	TRBJ2-7	TRBV19	CASSRLAGSSDSYEQYF	TGTGCCAGTAGTCGCCTAGCGGGAAGCTCCGACTCCTACGAGCAGTACTTC
-	-	TRBJ2-3	TRBV10-3	CAISGQGDTQYF	TGTGCCATCAGTGGCCAGGGGGATACGCAGTATTTT
-	-	TRBJ2-6	TRBV29-1	CSVAGGRGSGANVLTF	TGCAGCGTTGCCGGGGGAAGGGGCTCAGGGGCCAACGTCCTGACTTTC
-	-	TRBJ1-4	TRBV4-1	CASSQPTEATNEKLFF	TGCGCCAGCAGCCAACCGACAGAGGCAACTAATGAAAAACTGTTTTTT